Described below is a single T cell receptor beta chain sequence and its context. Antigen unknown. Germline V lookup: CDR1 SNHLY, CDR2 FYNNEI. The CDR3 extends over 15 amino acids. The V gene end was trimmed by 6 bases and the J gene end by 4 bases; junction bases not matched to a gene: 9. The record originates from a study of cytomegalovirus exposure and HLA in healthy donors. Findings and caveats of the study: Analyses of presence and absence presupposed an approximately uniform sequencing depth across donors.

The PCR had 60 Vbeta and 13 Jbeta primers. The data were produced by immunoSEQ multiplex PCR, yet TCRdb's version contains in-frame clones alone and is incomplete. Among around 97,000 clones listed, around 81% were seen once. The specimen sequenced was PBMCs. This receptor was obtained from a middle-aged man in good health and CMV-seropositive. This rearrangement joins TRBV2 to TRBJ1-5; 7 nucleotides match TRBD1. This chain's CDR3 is CASRGRQGTNQPQHF. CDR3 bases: TGTGCCAGCAGGGGCAGACAGGGAACAAATCAGCCCCAGCATTTT.